These 16 T cell receptor beta chains share one sample of origin, sequenced in a study of T cells in Graves' hyperthyroidism and ophthalmopathy. Amplified TCR beta CDR3 regions came from RNA transcripts. The HTBI primer set drove a first-round RT-PCR of the TCR CDR3. TCRdb reprocessed the multiplex PCR reads with MiXCR, giving one entry per CDR3 protein. The sample shows 500,000 to 750,000 distinct CDR3 sequences, about 43% of them seen only once. The source material was peripheral blood or thyroid tissue (not recorded which). The receptors were gathered from a woman under 30 with Graves' hyperthyroidism.

This clonotype was recorded at least ten times. The V and J genes are TRBV7-8 and TRBJ1-1; D ambiguous. CDR1 SGHVS and CDR2 FQNEAQ come from the germline V gene. CDR3 length: 16 residues. With 1 base removed from V and 4 bases from J, the gap between germline ends came to 16 bases. CDR3 coding DNA: TGTGCCAGCAGCTTAGGCTCGGGGATGTTGGGCACTGAAGCTTTCTTT. Its protein product is CASSLGSGMLGTEAFF.

The table lists this clonotype with many counts. The CDR3 bases are TGTGCCAGCAGTGAACGGCCCGGGCTGGCTGGAAACACCATATATTTT. As protein: CASSERPGLAGNTIYF. The rearrangement uses TRBV6-4 and TRBJ1-3; D ambiguous. CDR1 is MRHNA and CDR2 is SNTAGT in the germline V gene. The CDR3 is 16 amino acids. Trimming took off 3 bases at V and 2 bases at J, with 14 bases between the two ends.

The V gene is TRBV10-3, the J gene TRBJ1-3; possibly TRBD1 for D (6 bases). The V end lost 2 bases, the J end lost 7 bases, and 15 bases lay between the germline ends. The CDR3 is 15 residues long. Germline V gene sequence: CDR1 ENHRY, CDR2 SYGVKD. The CDR3 sequence is CAISERGTSGNTIYF. CDR3 nucleotide sequence: TGTGCCATCAGTGAGAGGGGGACTAGCGGGAACACCATATATTTT.

The chain's CDR3 is CAISDRGQAVNTEAFF. CDR3 bases: TGTGCCATCAGTGATAGGGGACAGGCCGTCAACACTGAAGCTTTCTTT. This chain links TRBV10-3 with TRBJ1-1; 8 nucleotides match TRBD1. CDR1 and CDR2 (germline): ENHRY, SYGVKD. The CDR3 loop spans 16 amino acids. Losses at the gene ends were 3 bases for V and 2 bases for J; bases not matched to a gene: 8.

Regarding this clonotype: At one boundary the junction diverges from the germline segment, which might be a read error. The chain joins TRBV6-1 to TRBJ2-5; tentatively, D is TRBD2 (6 bases). The CDR3 is 17 residues long. CDR1 is MNHNS and CDR2 is SASEGT in the germline V gene. For the CDR3, the DNA is TGTGCCAGCAGTGAAAACGGGAGACAGAGACACCAAGAGGCCCAGTACTTC. This codes for CASSENGRQRHQEAQYF.

In this sample, this clonotype turned up many times. The chain combines TRBV7-2 with TRBJ1-4; D is unclear. The V end lost 5 bases, the J end lost 2 bases, and 12 bases lay between the germline ends. This CDR3 spans 15 amino acids. The germline V gene has CDR1 SGHTA and CDR2 FQGNSA. CDR3 residues: CASSLQLWTNEKLFF. CDR3 nucleotide sequence: TGTGCCAGCAGCCTCCAATTGTGGACTAATGAAAAACTGTTTTTT.

The rearrangement links TRBV7-9 to TRBJ2-3; D gene unclear. The V end lost 1 base, the J end lost 4 bases, and 9 bases lay between the germline ends. CDR1 SEHNR and CDR2 FQNEAQ come from the germline V gene (reference sequence). This CDR3 comprises 14 residues. Written as DNA, the CDR3 is TGTGCCAGCAGCTTAGAGGCAGCAGCAGATACGCAGTATTTT. Translated, it gives CASSLEAAADTQYF.

The table lists this clonotype with a few counts. The rearrangement joins TRBV7-6 to TRBJ2-7; no clear D. This CDR3 contains 12 residues. The germline V gene has CDR1 SGHVS and CDR2 FNYEAQ. Trimming left V 4 bases short and J 5 bases short, with 9 bases between. CDR3 in DNA: TGTGCCAGCAGCTCCCCCGGACACGAGCAGTACTTC. Encoded protein: CASSSPGHEQYF.

CDR3 coding DNA: TGCAGCGTTGTAGGGGGCGGTTCTGGCTACACCTTC. Translation gives CSVVGGGSGYTF. V is TRBV29-1 and J is TRBJ1-2, with 7 bases aligning to TRBD1. The CDR3 extends over 12 amino acids. V shed 4 bases and J 7 bases; nucleotides not matched to a gene: 6. The germline V gene encodes CDR1 SQVTM and CDR2 ANQGSEA.

This rearrangement joins TRBV19 to TRBJ1-6; D unclear. Germline CDR1 is LNHDA and CDR2 is SQIVND (reference sequence). The germline V and J ends were trimmed by 3 bases and 7 bases, with 7 bases remaining between them. The CDR3 covers 13 residues. DNA for the CDR3: TGTGCCAGTAGTATGGTTGTCAATTCACCCCTCCACTTT. Its translation is CASSMVVNSPLHF.

At least ten counts were recorded for this clonotype. In DNA form, the CDR3 reads TGTGCCAGCAGCTTGGATAAGGTTGGAGGTTCCTACGAGCAGTACTTC. Amino acid sequence: CASSLDKVGGSYEQYF. This chain uses TRBV5-4 with TRBJ2-7, with a weak D call TRBD2 (5 bases). The CDR3 has 16 residues. Germline V CDR1 and CDR2: SGHNT, YYREEE (reference sequence). V lost 0 bases and J 1 base, leaving 14 bases between the germline ends.

This sequence joins TRBV2 and TRBJ1-1, with unresolved D. V dropped 6 bases and J dropped 0 bases, with 8 bases sitting between them. The CDR3 extends over 13 amino acids. Germline CDR1 is SNHLY and CDR2 is FYNNEI. CDR3 residues: CASRAALNTEAFF. The CDR3 region has the DNA TGTGCCAGCAGGGCAGCCTTGAACACTGAAGCTTTCTTT.

The genes are TRBV20-1 and TRBJ1-1; possibly TRBD1 for D (6 bases). The CDR3 loop spans 15 amino acids. In germline, CDR1 is DFQATT, CDR2 SNEGSKA (reference sequence). Trimming left V 0 bases short and J 0 bases short, with 11 bases between. The CDR3 spells CSARDTGSVNTEAFF. The CDR3 DNA sequence: TGCAGTGCTAGAGACACAGGGTCGGTGAACACTGAAGCTTTCTTT.

This clonotype turned up a few times. CDR3: CASSTYRQGGHGYTF. CDR3 DNA: TGTGCCAGCAGCACCTACCGACAGGGGGGCCATGGCTACACCTTC. The V gene is TRBV7-8, the J gene TRBJ1-2, with 9 nucleotides matching TRBD1. The CDR3 sequence is 15 residues long. With 5 bases clipped from V and 6 bases from J, the junction kept 10 bases outside the gene matches. In germline, CDR1 is SGHVS, CDR2 FQNEAQ.

This clonotype was observed at least ten times. This chain uses TRBV7-9 with TRBJ1-2, with 8 nucleotides matching TRBD1. Germline loops: CDR1 SEHNR, CDR2 FQNEAQ (reference sequence). Trimming cost V 5 bases and J 8 bases; bases outside gene matches: 7. This CDR3 has 13 residues. The CDR3 is CASSTGQEEGYTF. CDR3 bases: TGTGCCAGCAGCACGGGACAGGAGGAGGGCTACACCTTC. The complete variable domain, with remaining parts taken from reference TRBV7-9 and TRBJ1-2, reads DTGVSQNPRHKITKRGQNVTFRCDPISEHNRLYWYRQTLGQGPEFLTYFQNEAQLEKSRLLSDRFSAERPKGSFSTLEIQRTEQGDSAMYLCASSTGQEEGYTFGSGTRLTVV.

This sequence joins TRBV5-6 and TRBJ2-3, with TRBD1 as a possible D gene (6 bases). The V gene lost 7 bases and the J gene lost 9 bases, with 18 bases spanning the gap. Germline CDR1 is SGHDT and CDR2 is YYEEEE. CDR3 length equals 13 residues. The CDR3 DNA reads TGTGCCAGCTCACCTTACAGGGAGAAGACGCAGTATTTT. Residues: CASSPYREKTQYF. The full variable domain, with the rest looked up from reference TRBV5-6 and TRBJ2-3, is DAGVTQSPTHLIKTRGQQVTLRCSPKSGHDTVSWYQQALGQGPQFIFQYYEEEERQRGNFPDRFSGHQFPNYSSELNVNALLLGDSALYLCASSPYREKTQYFGPGTRLTVL.